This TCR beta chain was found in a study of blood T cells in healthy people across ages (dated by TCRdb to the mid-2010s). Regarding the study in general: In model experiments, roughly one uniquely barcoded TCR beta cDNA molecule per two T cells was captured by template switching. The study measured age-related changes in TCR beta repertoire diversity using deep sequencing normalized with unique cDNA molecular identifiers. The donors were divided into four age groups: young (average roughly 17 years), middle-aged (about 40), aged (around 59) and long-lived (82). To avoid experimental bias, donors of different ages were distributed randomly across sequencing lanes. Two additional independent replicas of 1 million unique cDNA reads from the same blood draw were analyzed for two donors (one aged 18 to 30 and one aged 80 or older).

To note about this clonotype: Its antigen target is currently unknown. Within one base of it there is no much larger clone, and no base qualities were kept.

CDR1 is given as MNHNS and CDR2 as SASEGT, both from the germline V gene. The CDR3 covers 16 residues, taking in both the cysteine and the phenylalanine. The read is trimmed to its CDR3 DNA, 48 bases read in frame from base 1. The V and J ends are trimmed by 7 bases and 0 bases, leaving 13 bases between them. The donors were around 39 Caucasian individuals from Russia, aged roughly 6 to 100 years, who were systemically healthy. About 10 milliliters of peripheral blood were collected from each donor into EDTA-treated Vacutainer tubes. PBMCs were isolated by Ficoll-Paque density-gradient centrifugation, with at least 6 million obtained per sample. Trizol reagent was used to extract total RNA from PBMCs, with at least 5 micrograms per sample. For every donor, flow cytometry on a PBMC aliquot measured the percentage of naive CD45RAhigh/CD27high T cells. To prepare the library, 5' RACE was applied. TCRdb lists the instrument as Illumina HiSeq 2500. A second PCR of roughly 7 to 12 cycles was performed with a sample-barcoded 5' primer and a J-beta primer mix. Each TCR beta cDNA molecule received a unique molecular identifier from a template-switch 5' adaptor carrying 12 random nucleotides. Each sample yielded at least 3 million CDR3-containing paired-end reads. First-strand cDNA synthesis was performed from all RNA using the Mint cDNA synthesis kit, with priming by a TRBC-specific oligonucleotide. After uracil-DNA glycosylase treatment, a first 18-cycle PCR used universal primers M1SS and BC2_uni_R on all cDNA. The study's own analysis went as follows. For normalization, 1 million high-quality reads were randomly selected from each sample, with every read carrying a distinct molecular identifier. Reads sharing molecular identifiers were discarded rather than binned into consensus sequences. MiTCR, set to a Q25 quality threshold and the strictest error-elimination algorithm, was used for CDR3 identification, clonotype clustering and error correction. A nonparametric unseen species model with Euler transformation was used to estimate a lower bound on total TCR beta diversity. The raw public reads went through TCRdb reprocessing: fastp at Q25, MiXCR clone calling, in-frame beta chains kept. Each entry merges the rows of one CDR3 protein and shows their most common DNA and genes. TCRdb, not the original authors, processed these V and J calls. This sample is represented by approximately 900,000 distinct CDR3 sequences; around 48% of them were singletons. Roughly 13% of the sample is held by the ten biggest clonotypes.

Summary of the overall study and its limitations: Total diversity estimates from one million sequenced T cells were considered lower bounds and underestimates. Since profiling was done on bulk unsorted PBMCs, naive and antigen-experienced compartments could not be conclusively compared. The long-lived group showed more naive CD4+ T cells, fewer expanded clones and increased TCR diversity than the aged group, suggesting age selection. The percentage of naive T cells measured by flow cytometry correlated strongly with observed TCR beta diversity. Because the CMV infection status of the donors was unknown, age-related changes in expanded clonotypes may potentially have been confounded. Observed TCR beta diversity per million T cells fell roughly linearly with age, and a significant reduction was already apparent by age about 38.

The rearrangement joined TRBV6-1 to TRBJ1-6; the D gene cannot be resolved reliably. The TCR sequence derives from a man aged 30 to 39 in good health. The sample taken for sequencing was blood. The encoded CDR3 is CASTMPDSSYNSPLHF. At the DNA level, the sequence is TGTGCCAGCACCATGCCGGATAGCTCCTATAATTCACCCCTCCACTTT.